The clone carrying this TCR beta chain was detected only a few times. As yet, its antigen is unknown. In TCRdb, the 5' RACE reads were re-called with MiXCR into one record per CDR3 protein. The data hold approximately 500,000 distinct CDR3 sequences, with more than 20% observed a single time. This entry comes from a study of identical twins. Study-level points and caveats: Memory repertoires showed no such pattern, whereas abundant cord blood beta clonotypes carried fewer insertions.

These records were also assigned to another study, of T cells expressing NK-cell markers.

What was sequenced was CD4+ T cells sorted from blood. The receptor comes from a woman aged 18-29 years in good health.

CDR3 residues: CASSVGEADTGELFF. The CDR3 nucleotides are TGTGCCAGCAGCGTAGGGGAAGCGGACACCGGGGAGCTGTTTTTT. The chain couples TRBV9 to TRBJ2-2; possible D gene TRBD2, 5 bases. Looked up from germline, CDR1 is SGDLS and CDR2 is YYNGEE. The CDR3 has 15 amino acids. V dropped 0 bases and J dropped 3 bases, with 9 bases sitting between them.